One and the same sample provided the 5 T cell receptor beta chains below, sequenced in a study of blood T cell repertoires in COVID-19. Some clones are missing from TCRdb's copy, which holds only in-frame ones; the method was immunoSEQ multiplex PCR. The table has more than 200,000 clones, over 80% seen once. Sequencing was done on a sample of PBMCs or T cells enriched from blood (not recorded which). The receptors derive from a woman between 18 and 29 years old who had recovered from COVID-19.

The DNA of the CDR3 is TGTGCCAGCAGCCTGGACAGCTTCTATGGCTACACCTTC. This encodes CASSLDSFYGYTF. The chain employs TRBV5-4 and TRBJ1-2, with TRBD1 as a possible D gene (6 bases). Germline CDR1 is SGHNT and CDR2 is YYREEE (reference sequence). This CDR3 region has 13 residues. V lost 4 bases and J 4 bases, leaving 11 bases between the germline ends.

The chain's CDR3 is CASSQDGNYGYTF. The CDR3 DNA reads TGTGCCAGCAGCCAGGATGGGAACTATGGCTACACCTTC. The V call is TRBV7-9, the J call TRBJ1-2; D uncertain. The CDR3 is made up of 13 amino acids. Deletions cut 5 bases from V and 2 bases from J, with 9 bases between. Germline loops: CDR1 SEHNR, CDR2 FQNEAQ (reference sequence).

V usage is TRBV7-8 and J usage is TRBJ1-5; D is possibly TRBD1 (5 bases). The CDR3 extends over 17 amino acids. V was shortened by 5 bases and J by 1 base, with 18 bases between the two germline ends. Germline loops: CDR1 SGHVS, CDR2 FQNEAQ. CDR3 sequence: CASSLMGDYGSNQPQHF. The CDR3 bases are TGTGCCAGCAGCCTCATGGGGGACTACGGAAGCAATCAGCCCCAGCATTTT.

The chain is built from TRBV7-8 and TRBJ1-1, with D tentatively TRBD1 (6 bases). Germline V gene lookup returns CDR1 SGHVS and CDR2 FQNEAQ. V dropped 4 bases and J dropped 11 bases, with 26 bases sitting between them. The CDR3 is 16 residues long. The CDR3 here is CASSSSRTEAVVSAFF. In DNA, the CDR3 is TGTGCCAGCAGCTCTTCCCGGACAGAGGCTGTGGTATCGGCTTTCTTT.

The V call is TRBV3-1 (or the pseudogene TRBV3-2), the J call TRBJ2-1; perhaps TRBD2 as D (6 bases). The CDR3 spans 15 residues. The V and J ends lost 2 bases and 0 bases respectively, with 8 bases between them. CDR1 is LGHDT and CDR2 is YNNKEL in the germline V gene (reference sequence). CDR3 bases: TGTGCCAGCAGCCAAACGGGACTCTCCTACAATGAGCAGTTCTTC. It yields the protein CASSQTGLSYNEQFF.